Shown below are 11 T cell receptor beta chains from a single sample sequenced in a study of T cells in localized non-small cell lung cancer. Data came from immunoSEQ multiplex PCR; TCRdb stores just in-frame clones and leaves some out. The table lists around 79,000 clones, 80% of them singletons. Sequences were derived from PBMCs, sampled before any cancer treatment. Receptors originate from a man aged 40 to 75 with stage II squamous cell lung carcinoma.

This rearrangement joins TRBV4-2 to TRBJ1-3; D gene ambiguous. V lost 0 bases to trimming and J lost 0 bases, with 6 bases between them. The CDR3 is 15 residues long. Germline values: CDR1 LGHNA, CDR2 YNFKEQ. The CDR3, as DNA: TGTGCCAGCAGCCAAGATCCTTACTCTGGAAACACCATATATTTT. Encoded protein: CASSQDPYSGNTIYF.

This clone has just one count. The V gene is TRBV11-2, the J gene TRBJ2-1; 8 bases line up with TRBD2. J gave up 4 bases and V 1 base, and 9 bases lay outside the gene matches. Germline values: CDR1 SGHAT, CDR2 FQNNGV. This CDR3 has 17 residues. The chain's CDR3 is CASSLGLASGPYNEQFF. In DNA, the CDR3 is TGTGCCAGCAGCTTAGGCTTGGCTAGCGGGCCTTACAATGAGCAGTTCTTC.

V usage is TRBV4-1 and J usage is TRBJ2-5, with TRBD1 matching 9 bases. Germline loops: CDR1 MGHRA, CDR2 YSYEKL. There are 14 residues in the CDR3. Trimming removed 6 bases from V and 5 bases from J; junction bases left unmatched: 7. The CDR3, as DNA: TGCGCCAGCAGGGACGACAGGGGGGCCGAGACCCAGTACTTC. Protein sequence: CASRDDRGAETQYF.

This chain connects TRBV6-6 to TRBJ2-7; D possibly corresponds to TRBD2 (6 bases). Trimming pared 2 bases from V and 1 base from J, leaving 12 bases between. CDR3 length: 15 residues. Germline loops: CDR1 MNHNY, CDR2 SVGAGI (reference sequence). This chain's CDR3 is CASSYPGLDSYEQYF. The CDR3, as DNA: TGTGCCAGCAGTTACCCGGGACTGGATTCCTACGAGCAGTACTTC.

The V and J genes are TRBV19 and TRBJ1-2, with 9 bases that match TRBD1. Germline-derived CDR1 and CDR2 are LNHDA and SQIVND (reference sequence). V was clipped by 9 bases and J by 0 bases; unmatched bases: 17. CDR3 length: 18 amino acids. The CDR3 loop is CASNNRDRDFRTNYGYTF. The CDR3 DNA follows: TGTGCCAGCAACAATAGGGACAGGGATTTTCGAACTAACTATGGCTACACCTTC. Variable domain in full (rest from reference TRBV19 and TRBJ1-2): DGGITQSPKYLFRKEGQNVTLSCEQNLNHDAMYWYRQDPGQGLRLIYYSQIVNDFQKGDIAEGYSVSREKKESFPLTVTSAQKNPTAFYLCASNNRDRDFRTNYGYTFGSGTRLTVV.

This clone has only a few counts. The genes are TRBV6-1 and TRBJ2-6; tentative D call: TRBD1 (5 bases). From germline, CDR1 is MNHNS and CDR2 SASEGT. V gave up 0 bases and J gave up 3 bases, with 12 bases separating them. The CDR3 covers 17 residues. CDR3 amino acids: CASSEASGGHGANVLTF. Here the CDR3 DNA reads TGTGCCAGCAGTGAAGCTTCTGGCGGACATGGGGCCAACGTCCTGACTTTC.

The chain links TRBV5-6 to TRBJ1-1; D remains unclear. Per germline, CDR1 SGHDT and CDR2 YYEEEE. CDR3 length equals 14 residues. Trimming took 0 bases from V and 1 from J, leaving 7 bases between them. Here the CDR3 DNA reads TGTGCCAGCAGCTTGGGGCATAGGAACACTGAAGCTTTCTTT. The encoded protein is CASSLGHRNTEAFF.

The chain uses TRBV6-1 and TRBJ2-1; 9 bases align to TRBD1. Germline V gene sequence: CDR1 MNHNS, CDR2 SASEGT. The CDR3 extends over 14 amino acids. V gave up 6 bases and J gave up 5 bases; unmatched junction bases: 5. CDR3 sequence reads: CASRDRGWDNEQFF. The CDR3 region has the DNA TGTGCCAGCAGGGACAGGGGATGGGACAATGAGCAGTTCTTC.

Written as DNA, the CDR3 is TGTGCCAGCAGTTACGGGCAGGGGAATGTAGGCTACACCTTC. Amino acid sequence: CASSYGQGNVGYTF. The chain has TRBV6-8 and TRBJ1-2; possibly TRBD1 for D (6 bases). Trimming shortened V by 2 bases and J by 8 bases, and 15 bases separated the two germline ends. Germline CDR1 MNHGY, CDR2 SAAAGT. This CDR3 is 14 amino acids long.

This clone was detected once. The chain employs TRBV7-2 and TRBJ2-1, with D possibly being TRBD2 (5 bases). CDR1 and CDR2 from the germline V gene are SGHTA and FQGNSA. The CDR3 contains 15 residues. Trimming took off 5 bases at V and 7 bases at J, with 18 bases between the two ends. Here the CDR3 DNA reads TGTGCCAGCAGCCGAGCGGCCCTAAAGGCTAATGAGCAGTTCTTC. Translated, it gives CASSRAALKANEQFF.

The CDR3 DNA sequence: TGTGCCAGCAGGAGGGGGATGGGTTACACTGAAGCTTTCTTT. As protein: CASRRGMGYTEAFF. V usage is TRBV28 and J usage is TRBJ1-1, with a weak D call TRBD1 (6 bases). The V end lost 6 bases, the J end lost 3 bases, and 14 bases lay between the germline ends. This CDR3 contains 14 residues. CDR1 is MDHEN, CDR2 SYDVKM, per germline.